A selection of T cell receptor beta chains follows, all from one sample in a study of PD-1 blockade in classical Hodgkin lymphoma. Only in-frame clones appear in the TCRdb table, and some are missing; sequencing was by immunoSEQ multiplex PCR. The sample has around 3,000 clones, 84% seen once. The sample was CD4+ T cells from blood. The receptors were gathered from a human donor with classical Hodgkin lymphoma. The CDR3 runs from the conserved cysteine through the conserved F or W. D genes are given only for firm matches. A row's size may be missing; if present it is once, few, many or a size class.

TRBJ1-2 few - TRBV9 CASSLEGGTDYGYTF TGTGCCAGCAGCCTCGAGGGAGGTACGGACTATGGCTACACCTTC
TRBJ1-3 - - TRBV6-1 CASSGGGSGWNTIYF TGTGCCAGCAGTGGAGGAGGGTCAGGGTGGAACACCATATATTTT
TRBJ2-2 - TRBD2 TRBV2 CASGLLAGGTGELFF TGTGCCAGCGGACTTCTAGCGGGGGGGACCGGGGAGCTGTTTTTT
TRBJ2-3 - TRBD1 TRBV19 CASSIGDRGNTQYF TGTGCCAGTAGTATAGGGGACAGGGGTAATACGCAGTATTTT
TRBJ1-1 - - TRBV19 CASSIAPATEAFF TGTGCCAGTAGTATAGCCCCGGCCACTGAAGCTTTCTTT
TRBJ2-7 - TRBD2 TRBV5-4 CASSPGTSGMPYEQYF TGTGCCAGCAGCCCAGGGACTAGCGGGATGCCCTACGAGCAGTACTTC
TRBJ1-2 - - TRBV9 CASSLSELDYGYTF TGTGCCAGCAGCCTCTCAGAGCTTGACTATGGCTACACCTTC
TRBJ2-3 - - TRBV7-3 CASSTGHTDTQYF TGTGCCAGCAGTACGGGCCACACAGATACGCAGTATTTT
TRBJ2-7 - - TRBV30 CAWSVREEQYF TGTGCCTGGAGTGTACGTGAAGAGCAGTACTTC
TRBJ2-6 - - TRBV7-9 CASSRGAGANVLTF TGTGCCAGCAGCCGGGGGGCAGGGGCCAACGTCCTGACTTTC
TRBJ1-1 - - TRBV7-6 CASSPQGLTEAFF TGTGCCAGCAGCCCCCAGGGATTGACTGAAGCTTTCTTT
TRBJ2-7 - - TRBV7-8 CASSTQNSYEQYF TGTGCCAGCAGCACCCAGAACTCCTACGAGCAGTACTTC
TRBJ2-3 - - TRBV13 CASSSQGGDTQYF TGTGCCAGCAGCTCACAGGGGGGGGATACGCAGTATTTT
TRBJ2-1 - TRBD2 TRBV9 CASSALAGASYNEQFF TGTGCCAGCAGCGCGTTAGCGGGAGCTAGCTACAATGAGCAGTTCTTC
TRBJ1-1 - - TRBV6-5 CASSYRGQGTEAFF TGTGCCAGCAGTTACCGGGGGCAGGGGACTGAAGCTTTCTTT
TRBJ1-6 - - TRBV6-6 CASKGSPNSPLHF TGTGCCAGCAAAGGCAGCCCTAATTCACCCCTCCACTTT
TRBJ1-2 - - TRBV7-8 CASSLARAGQSYTF TGTGCCAGCAGCTTAGCGAGGGCAGGTCAAAGCTACACCTTC
TRBJ2-6 - - TRBV2 CASSPDSSGANVLTF TGTGCCAGCAGTCCAGACAGTTCTGGGGCCAACGTCCTGACTTTC
TRBJ2-7 once - TRBV19 CASSMGPRQYF TGTGCCAGTAGTATGGGACCTCGGCAGTACTTC
TRBJ1-2 - - TRBV6-6 CASSTGTGDFYGYTF TGTGCCAGCAGTACCGGGACGGGGGATTTCTATGGCTACACCTTC
TRBJ1-5 - - TRBV5-1 CASSLDPGFNQPQHF TGCGCCAGCAGCTTGGATCCGGGGTTCAATCAGCCCCAGCATTTT
TRBJ2-5 - - TRBV5-1 CASSLGAVQETQYF TGCGCCAGCAGCTTGGGCGCGGTTCAAGAGACCCAGTACTTC
TRBJ2-1 - - TRBV5-4 CASSPEGSHNEQFF TGTGCCAGCAGCCCGGAAGGATCCCACAATGAGCAGTTCTTC